Listed here are 29 T cell receptor beta chains from one sample, sequenced in a study of blood T cell repertoires in COVID-19. The table came from immunoSEQ multiplex PCR; TCRdb's copy has only in-frame clones and leaves some out. The table shows about 55,000 clones, with under 85% occurring only once. The sample comprised peripheral blood. The receptors shown here come from a woman in her sixties or seventies with acute or convalescent COVID-19.

The chain combines TRBV2 with TRBJ2-1; possibly TRBD2 for D (5 bases). V was shortened by 8 bases and J by 8 bases, with 16 bases between the two germline ends. This CDR3 comprises 13 residues. Looked up from germline, CDR1 is SNHLY and CDR2 is FYNNEI. The CDR3 DNA is TGTGCCAGCCACGGCCGACTAAGGGATGAGCAGTTCTTC. Its protein product is CASHGRLRDEQFF.

The chain uses TRBV10-3 and TRBJ1-3, with D perhaps matching TRBD1 (5 bases). The CDR3 length is 15 residues. Germline V CDR1 and CDR2: ENHRY, SYGVKD. Trimming took 6 bases from V and 0 from J, leaving 12 bases between them. In DNA, the CDR3 is TGTGCCATCAGGTCGGACACAGCCTCTGGAAACACCATATATTTT. Residues: CAIRSDTASGNTIYF.

V gene TRBV12-3 or TRBV12-4 combines with J gene TRBJ1-2; D remains ambiguous. V was shortened by 3 bases and J by 4 bases, with 9 bases between the two germline ends. The CDR3 has 13 residues. DNA for the CDR3: TGTGCCAGCAGTTTGTCGGTTGGCTATGGCTACACCTTC. Its translation: CASSLSVGYGYTF.

The chain combines TRBV10-3 with TRBJ1-1; 8 bases are shared with TRBD1. Germline values: CDR1 ENHRY, CDR2 SYGVKD. After removal of 1 base from V and 1 base from J, the junction contained 2 bases not matched to a gene. The CDR3 has 15 amino acids. The CDR3 DNA reads as TGTGCCATCAGTGAGTATCAGGGGGCGAACACTGAAGCTTTCTTT. Amino acid sequence: CAISEYQGANTEAFF.

Only one count was recorded for this clone. The chain joins TRBV5-1 to TRBJ1-1, with D perhaps matching TRBD1 (6 bases). The V gene's germline CDR1 is SGHRS and CDR2 YFSETQ. Trimming pared 3 bases from V and 4 bases from J, leaving 13 bases between. The length of the CDR3 is 14 residues. CDR3 amino acids: CASSSQGQSTEAFF. The DNA for the CDR3 is TGCGCCAGCAGCTCTCAGGGGCAGAGCACTGAAGCTTTCTTT.

The chain carries TRBV15 and TRBJ2-1, with TRBD1 matching over 9 bases. Germline V gene sequence: CDR1 LNHNV, CDR2 YYDKDF (reference sequence). Losses at the gene ends were 5 bases for V and 7 bases for J; bases not matched to a gene: 9. The CDR3 is 15 residues long. The CDR3, as DNA: TGTGCCACCAGCGGACCCGGGACAGGGAATAATGAGCAGTTCTTC. Translation gives CATSGPGTGNNEQFF.

There are a few counts of this clone. The chain uses TRBV24-1 and TRBJ1-2; TRBD1 agrees at 10 bases. With V trimmed by 0 bases and J by 11 bases, 2 bases remained unmatched. CDR1 is KGHDR and CDR2 is SFDVKD in the germline V gene. This CDR3 region has 13 residues. In DNA, the CDR3 is TGTGCCACCAGTGATTTGGGGACAGGGGAATACACCTTC. It encodes CATSDLGTGEYTF.

This chain connects TRBV30 to TRBJ1-2; D might be TRBD1 (5 bases). Germline V CDR1 and CDR2: GTSNPN, SVGIG (reference sequence). There are 13 residues in the CDR3. Trimming removed 0 bases at V and 6 bases at J, with 11 bases between. The CDR3 DNA sequence: TGTGCCTGGAGTGTCGCCAGGGTGGATGGCTACACCTTC. Residues: CAWSVARVDGYTF.

The CDR3 DNA reads TGTGCCAGCGGCTCGGACTACGGCTACAATGAGCAGTTCTTC. It translates to CASGSDYGYNEQFF. The V gene is TRBV3-1 (or the pseudogene TRBV3-2), the J gene TRBJ2-1; D might be TRBD2 (6 bases). V shed 8 bases and J shed 3 bases, with 14 bases lying between them. The CDR3 runs to 14 residues. Looked up from germline, CDR1 is LGHDT and CDR2 is YNNKEL (reference sequence).

The genes are TRBV10-3 and TRBJ1-6; D uncertain. V shed 0 bases and J shed 14 bases, with 14 bases lying between them. This CDR3 is 14 amino acids long. Germline assignment: CDR1 ENHRY and CDR2 SYGVKD. The CDR3 nucleotides are TGTGCCATCAGTGAGTCTGGGCAGGATTTGTCCCTCCACTTT. This translates into CAISESGQDLSLHF.

The chain couples TRBV21-1 to TRBJ2-7; whether TRBD2, the table's D call, matches the DNA was not checked. TRBV21-1 has pseudogene status. The CDR3 is made up of 17 amino acids. CDR3 region: CASSKALEASGSYEQYF. CDR3 nucleotides: TGTGCCAGCAGCAAAGCGCTTGAGGCTAGCGGGAGCTACGAGCAGTACTTC.

The chain has TRBV5-4 and TRBJ1-2; 7 nucleotides align to TRBD1. The J segment lost 3 bases and the V segment lost 3 bases, leaving 8 bases of the junction unmatched. The germline V gene has CDR1 SGHNT and CDR2 YYREEE (reference sequence). CDR3 length equals 15 residues. CDR3 sequence: CASSSRGGADYGYTF. CDR3 nucleotide sequence: TGTGCCAGCAGCTCCCGAGGGGGCGCGGACTATGGCTACACCTTC.

The rearrangement joins TRBV5-4 to TRBJ1-2, with D maybe TRBD1 (5 bases). The CDR3 spans 13 residues. Trimming took off 1 base at V and 6 bases at J, with 10 bases between the two ends. Germline assignment: CDR1 SGHNT and CDR2 YYREEE (reference sequence). The CDR3 DNA reads as TGTGCCAGCAGCTTGCTAGGAGGGGATGGCTACACCTTC. It encodes CASSLLGGDGYTF.

This chain joins TRBV5-1 and TRBJ1-6; perhaps TRBD1 as D (5 bases). Germline CDR1 and CDR2: SGHRS and YFSETQ. Trimming took 5 bases from V and 6 from J, leaving 15 bases between them. The CDR3 has 15 residues. The CDR3: CASRRGRGINSPLHF. DNA for the CDR3: TGCGCCAGCAGACGTGGCCGGGGGATTAATTCACCCCTCCACTTT.

This clone was counted a single time. V usage is TRBV24-1 and J usage is TRBJ2-7; D is perhaps TRBD2 (6 bases). V was trimmed by 4 bases and J by 0 bases, leaving 12 bases between them. Looked up from germline, CDR1 is KGHDR and CDR2 is SFDVKD. The CDR3 length is 15 residues. CDR3 bases: TGTGCCACCAGTGACCCCCGGACTACCTCCTACGAGCAGTACTTC. It is translated as CATSDPRTTSYEQYF.

This clone was picked up one time. The gene calls are TRBV18 and TRBJ1-5, with D perhaps TRBD1 (6 bases). Germline V CDR1 and CDR2: KGHSH, LQKENI. The CDR3 has 14 residues. Trimming took 5 bases from V and 5 from J, leaving 13 bases between them. The CDR3 spells CASSSVSGDQPQHF. The CDR3 DNA sequence: TGTGCCAGCTCATCCGTTTCAGGGGATCAGCCCCAGCATTTT.

The V gene is TRBV5-1, the J gene TRBJ2-3; 10 bases map to TRBD2. V shed 4 bases and J 2 bases; nucleotides not matched to a gene: 7. The CDR3 has 16 residues. The germline V gene has CDR1 SGHRS and CDR2 YFSETQ. CDR3: CASSRGLADTTDTQYF. In DNA, the CDR3 is TGCGCCAGCAGCCGCGGACTAGCGGATACCACAGATACGCAGTATTTT.

This chain joins TRBV7-2 and TRBJ2-7; 7 bases line up with TRBD2. Germline V gene sequence: CDR1 SGHTA, CDR2 FQGNSA. CDR3 size: 13 residues. With 7 bases clipped from V and 3 bases from J, the junction kept 6 bases outside the gene matches. The DNA of the CDR3 is TGTGCCAGCACCAGGGACTACCGCTACGAGCAGTACTTC. Translation gives CASTRDYRYEQYF. The full variable domain, its missing parts supplied by reference TRBV7-2 and TRBJ2-7, is GAGVSQSPSNKVTEKGKDVELRCDPISGHTALYWYRQSLGQGLEFLIYFQGNSAPDKSGLPSDRFSAERTGGSVSTLTIQRTQQEDSAVYLCASTRDYRYEQYFGPGTRLTVT.

This chain uses TRBV28 with TRBJ2-1, with 8 nucleotides matching TRBD1. The CDR3 covers 15 residues. V lost 7 bases, J lost 7 bases, and 12 bases stayed unmatched. The germline V gene encodes CDR1 MDHEN and CDR2 SYDVKM. The CDR3 here is CASNPTRTGSNEQFF. The CDR3 DNA follows: TGTGCCAGCAATCCGACGAGGACAGGGTCGAATGAGCAGTTCTTC. The variable domain in full, completed from reference TRBV28 and TRBJ2-1, reads DVKVTQSSRYLVKRTGEKVFLECVQDMDHENMFWYRQDPGLGLRLIYFSYDVKMKEKGDIPEGYSVSREKKERFSLILESASTNQTSMYLCASNPTRTGSNEQFFGPGTRLTVL.

The chain is built from TRBV2 and TRBJ1-2; tentatively, D is TRBD1 (6 bases). V lost 5 bases and J 8 bases, leaving 24 bases between the germline ends. The CDR3 totals 16 residues. Germline values: CDR1 SNHLY, CDR2 FYNNEI. The CDR3 protein is CASSPGRLQGPLGYTF. The CDR3 region has the DNA TGTGCCAGCAGTCCAGGAAGGTTGCAGGGGCCTCTAGGCTACACCTTC.

This clone was recorded a few times. The chain combines TRBV10-3 with TRBJ1-3, with 7 bases aligning to TRBD1. The V gene end was trimmed by 9 bases and the J gene end by 0 bases; junction bases not matched to a gene: 2. This CDR3 is built from 13 residues. Germline V gene sequence: CDR1 ENHRY, CDR2 SYGVKD. The CDR3 protein is CAIRDSSGNTIYF. The CDR3 DNA follows: TGTGCCATACGGGACAGCTCTGGAAACACCATATATTTT.

The chain joins TRBV5-6 to TRBJ1-2, with D possibly being TRBD1 (6 bases). The CDR3 is 12 amino acids. CDR1 is SGHDT, CDR2 YYEEEE, per germline. Trimming left V 3 bases short and J 7 bases short, with 10 bases between. CDR3 DNA sequence: TGTGCCAGCAGCTACAGGGTCGGTGGCTACACCTTC. Its translation: CASSYRVGGYTF.

This rearrangement joins TRBV9 to TRBJ2-1; 7 bases are shared with TRBD2. Germline-derived CDR1 and CDR2 are SGDLS and YYNGEE. V shed 0 bases, J shed 2 bases, and the junction held 11 bases outside the gene matches. CDR3 length: 18 residues. The CDR3 DNA sequence: TGTGCCAGCAGCGTAGATTTGGCGGGAGCGGTTCCCTACAATGAGCAGTTCTTC. It codes for CASSVDLAGAVPYNEQFF.

The chain joins TRBV6-4 to TRBJ2-5, with a possible D match to TRBD2 (6 bases). The CDR3 runs 13 residues. The germline V gene has CDR1 MRHNA and CDR2 SNTAGT. V was cut by 4 bases and J by 5 bases, with 11 bases left in between. This CDR3 reads CASSVESGETQYF. CDR3 nucleotide sequence: TGTGCCAGCAGTGTTGAGAGCGGGGAGACCCAGTACTTC.

The chain uses TRBV5-5 and TRBJ1-2; D is ambiguous. The V gene lost 5 bases and the J gene lost 5 bases, with 22 bases spanning the gap. Germline V gene lookup returns CDR1 SGHKS and CDR2 YYEKEE (reference sequence). This CDR3 has 16 residues. As DNA, the CDR3 is TGTGCCAGCAGGATAAGGGCAGCGGAAGGGCCTTATGGCTACACCTTC. Translating it yields CASRIRAAEGPYGYTF.

The chain joins TRBV27 to TRBJ1-2, with 8 bases identical to TRBD1. CDR3 length: 14 residues. The ends lost 5 bases at V and 5 bases at J; junction bases unmatched: 7. Per the germline V gene, CDR1 is MNHEY and CDR2 is SMNVEV (reference sequence). CDR3: CASSPRTGIYGYTF. The CDR3 bases are TGTGCCAGCAGTCCCAGGACAGGGATATATGGCTACACCTTC.

Only one count was recorded for this clone. The V gene is TRBV27, the J gene TRBJ2-7; tentative D call: TRBD1 (6 bases). Trimming took 8 bases from V and 4 from J, leaving 18 bases between them. The CDR3 runs 14 residues. Germline V gives CDR1 MNHEY, CDR2 SMNVEV (reference sequence). In nucleotides, the CDR3 is TGTGCCAGCCGCCTGACAGGAGGAACGTACGAGCAGTACTTC. This gives the protein CASRLTGGTYEQYF.

The V call is TRBV5-1, the J call TRBJ1-1, with D perhaps TRBD1 (6 bases). The CDR3 loop spans 14 amino acids. V was shortened by 4 bases and J by 1 base, with 11 bases between the two germline ends. Looked up from germline, CDR1 is SGHRS and CDR2 is YFSETQ. CDR3 coding DNA: TGCGCCAGCAGCGCGCAGACAGGGAACACTGAAGCTTTCTTT. Translating it yields CASSAQTGNTEAFF.

As regards this clone: Germline is not matched at one junction end, which may reflect a read error. V is TRBV5-1 and J is TRBJ1-1; TRBD1 is a possible D gene (5 bases). CDR3 length: 17 amino acids. The germline V gene encodes CDR1 SGHRS and CDR2 YFSETQ. CDR3 nucleotide sequence: TGCGCCAGCAGATTGGGGCAGGGAAATTTTGTGAACACTGAAGCTTTCTTT. Its translation: CASRLGQGNFVNTEAFF.